The sequence of this TCR beta chain was determined in a study of OX40 agonist ivuxolimab in advanced cancers. Findings of the study overall: CD8+ T cells (on average) carried more expanded clones than CD4+ T cells.

Concerning this clone itself: Its target is not known.

The CDR3 loop spans 14 amino acids. CDR1 MNHNS and CDR2 SASEGT come from the germline V gene. V lost 6 bases and J lost 0, with 12 bases in between. Any history of autoimmune disease or systemic immunosuppression disqualified patients. Sequencing used immunoSEQ multiplex PCR; TCRdb keeps in-frame clones, though not all of them. In the table there are about 99,000 clones, 90% to 95% of which are singletons. The V call is TRBV6-1, the J call TRBJ2-7, with D possibly matching TRBD1 (6 bases). This TCR derives from an adult with an advanced solid tumor such as melanoma, head and neck, liver or kidney cancer. Source: CD4+ or CD8+ T cells sorted from blood, taken in a trial of the OX40 agonist ivuxolimab. The CDR3 DNA reads as TGTGCCAGCAGCCCCGACAGGTTCTCCTACGAGCAGTACTTC. Encoded protein: CASSPDRFSYEQYF.